This entry lists 21 T cell receptor beta chains sequenced from one sample in a study of blood T cell repertoires in COVID-19. Sequencing was performed with immunoSEQ multiplex PCR; in TCRdb, only in-frame clones are kept and a portion is missing. The sample lists 140,000 to 150,000 clones, around 87% seen once, with roughly 37% in the top ten. Sequencing used peripheral blood. The receptors shown here come from a man between 50 and 59 years old who had recovered from COVID-19.

The J gene is TRBJ2-5, the V gene TRBV7-2; TRBD1 aligns across 7 bases. Looked up from germline, CDR1 is SGHTA and CDR2 is FQGNSA. The ends lost 5 bases at V and 1 base at J; junction bases unmatched: 4. This CDR3 has 14 amino acids. As DNA, the CDR3 is TGTGCCAGCAGCCCACGGACAGGCCAAGAGACCCAGTACTTC. Translating it yields CASSPRTGQETQYF.

This chain uses TRBV6-4 with TRBJ1-4, with 8 nucleotides matching TRBD1. The trim removed 6 bases at V and 7 bases at J, leaving 10 bases unmatched. Germline CDR1 MRHNA, CDR2 SNTAGT. The CDR3 sequence is 15 residues long. The CDR3, as DNA: TGTGCCAGCAGCCAAACAACAGACAGGGGTGAAAAACTGTTTTTT. Translation gives CASSQTTDRGEKLFF.

The V and J genes are TRBV6-6 and TRBJ1-5; tentative D call: TRBD1 (6 bases). The CDR3 contains 18 residues. In germline, CDR1 is MNHNY, CDR2 SVGAGI (reference sequence). V lost 5 bases, J lost 3 bases, and 23 bases lay in between. The CDR3 spells CASSQPPTGNIFNQPQHF. CDR3 bases: TGTGCCAGCAGTCAGCCGCCTACAGGGAATATATTCAATCAGCCCCAGCATTTT.

J is TRBJ2-1 and V is TRBV7-6; tentatively, D is TRBD1 (6 bases). V was pared by 7 bases and J by 4 bases, with 17 bases between. The CDR3 sequence is 15 residues long. Germline lookup yields CDR1 SGHVS and CDR2 FNYEAQ. CDR3 nucleotide sequence: TGTGCCAGCACCCCTACAGGGTTCTCATACAATGAGCAGTTCTTC. This sequence encodes CASTPTGFSYNEQFF.

The chain joins TRBV19 to TRBJ2-1, with 7 bases that match TRBD2. The germline CDR1 and CDR2 sequences are LNHDA and SQIVND (reference sequence). The CDR3 extends over 16 amino acids. With V trimmed by 4 bases and J by 6 bases, 12 bases remained unmatched. The chain's CDR3 is CASSNERGRGGNEQFF. CDR3 in DNA: TGTGCCAGTAGTAACGAGCGGGGTAGGGGTGGCAATGAGCAGTTCTTC.

This clone was counted between two and nine times. This chain uses TRBV9 with TRBJ2-1, with TRBD2 matching 8 bases. The CDR3 has 16 residues. Germline lookup yields CDR1 SGDLS and CDR2 YYNGEE. The V and J ends lost 0 bases and 7 bases, in that order; junction bases with no gene match: 9. CDR3 sequence (DNA): TGTGCCAGCAGCGTAGAGCCGCGGGGGGCCGGAAATGAGCAGTTCTTC. Protein product: CASSVEPRGAGNEQFF.

The chain couples TRBV5-1 to TRBJ2-2, with TRBD1 as a possible D gene (5 bases). CDR3 length: 14 amino acids. Germline loops: CDR1 SGHRS, CDR2 YFSETQ. Trimming removed 5 bases from V and 2 bases from J, with 10 bases in between. The CDR3 loop reads CASRIDSNTGELFF. The CDR3 DNA follows: TGCGCCAGCAGAATCGACAGTAACACCGGGGAGCTGTTTTTT.

The chain employs TRBV5-6 and TRBJ1-1; unclear D gene. Trimming left V 3 bases short and J 6 bases short, with 18 bases between. Germline CDR1 reads SGHDT; CDR2 reads YYEEEE. The CDR3 consists of 15 residues. DNA of the CDR3: TGTGCCAGCAGCTCACAGCTGTTGAGTTTCCCTGAAGCTTTCTTT. It codes for CASSSQLLSFPEAFF.

This clone turned up a few times. This chain uses TRBV6-2 or TRBV6-3 with TRBJ2-3; 9 nucleotides agree with TRBD2. Germline V CDR1 and CDR2: MNHEY, SVGEGT. This CDR3 contains 17 residues. V gave up 0 bases and J gave up 0 bases; unmatched junction bases: 4. The CDR3 DNA follows: TGTGCCAGCAGTTACTCTCTAGCGGGGATAAGCACAGATACGCAGTATTTT. This gives the protein CASSYSLAGISTDTQYF.

The V gene is TRBV5-8, the J gene TRBJ1-1; D not certain. Trimming stripped 2 bases from V and 0 bases from J, with 5 bases between. Looked up from germline, CDR1 is SGHTS and CDR2 is YDEGEE. This CDR3 is 13 amino acids long. The CDR3 protein is CASSLVVNTEAFF. The CDR3 coding sequence is TGTGCCAGCAGCTTAGTAGTGAACACTGAAGCTTTCTTT.

V gene TRBV5-1 combines with J gene TRBJ2-2; 10 bases match TRBD1. CDR1 is SGHRS and CDR2 is YFSETQ in the germline V gene. Germline trimming cut 4 bases from V and 5 bases from J; bases unmatched to any gene: 8. The CDR3 extends over 16 amino acids. The CDR3 DNA is TGCGCCAGCAGCACAAGGACAGGGGGTGGGACCGGGGAGCTGTTTTTT. Translation: CASSTRTGGGTGELFF.

The V gene is TRBV11-2, the J gene TRBJ1-4; 10 bases align to TRBD1. Germline V CDR1 and CDR2: SGHAT, FQNNGV. The V gene end was trimmed by 5 bases and the J gene end by 10 bases; junction bases not matched to a gene: 10. There are 15 residues in the CDR3. CDR3 in amino acids: CASSRNGTGVRKLFF. CDR3 in DNA: TGTGCCAGCAGCCGGAACGGGACAGGGGTTCGAAAACTGTTTTTT.

The genes are TRBV12-3 or TRBV12-4 and TRBJ1-1, with D hard to call. V lost 1 base, J lost 13 bases, and 13 bases lay in between. This CDR3 is 12 amino acids long. CDR3 coding DNA: TGTGCCAGCAGTTTAGATCGGGGTTTGAGTTTCTTT. It codes for CASSLDRGLSFF.

The genes are TRBV5-1 and TRBJ2-2; 8 bases agree with TRBD2. This CDR3 region has 16 residues. J lost 0 bases, V lost 1 base, and 2 bases had no gene match. CDR1 and CDR2 from the germline V gene are SGHRS and YFSETQ. This CDR3 reads CASSLSGGTNTGELFF. In nucleotides, the CDR3 is TGCGCCAGCAGCTTGAGCGGGGGCACGAACACCGGGGAGCTGTTTTTT.

Only a few counts were recorded for this clone. The chain joins TRBV27 to TRBJ2-2; D is unresolved. The CDR3 runs to 12 residues. Trimming removed 5 bases from V and 1 base from J, with 2 bases in between. Germline values: CDR1 MNHEY, CDR2 SMNVEV (reference sequence). CDR3 sequence reads: CASSRNTGELFF. DNA of the CDR3: TGTGCCAGCAGTCGGAACACCGGGGAGCTGTTTTTT.

This chain uses TRBV7-2 with TRBJ2-3; the match to TRBD2 covers 13 bases. The V segment lost 4 bases and the J segment 4 bases; nucleotides outside the gene matches: 5. Germline CDR1 is SGHTA and CDR2 is FQGNSA. The CDR3 runs to 16 residues. The CDR3 nucleotides read TGTGCCAGCAGCTCGGGACTAGCGGGGTACCCAGATACGCAGTATTTT. Translating it yields CASSSGLAGYPDTQYF.

This chain links TRBV19 with TRBJ1-5; the D gene is possibly TRBD1 (5 bases). The CDR3 contains 14 residues. CDR1 is LNHDA and CDR2 is SQIVND in the germline V gene (reference sequence). Trimming took off 5 bases at V and 5 bases at J, with 13 bases between the two ends. This CDR3 reads CASSGAWGDQPQHF. CDR3 nucleotides: TGTGCCAGTAGTGGGGCGTGGGGGGATCAGCCCCAGCATTTT. Full variable domain (outside the CDR3, taken from reference TRBV19 and TRBJ1-5): DGGITQSPKYLFRKEGQNVTLSCEQNLNHDAMYWYRQDPGQGLRLIYYSQIVNDFQKGDIAEGYSVSREKKESFPLTVTSAQKNPTAFYLCASSGAWGDQPQHFGDGTRLSIL.

The CDR3: CATSRAGQYNSPLHF. Here the CDR3 DNA reads TGTGCCACCAGCAGAGCAGGTCAATATAATTCACCCCTCCACTTT. The gene calls are TRBV15 and TRBJ1-6, with D hard to call. This CDR3 region has 15 residues. Germline V gene sequence: CDR1 LNHNV, CDR2 YYDKDF (reference sequence). V was cut by 1 base and J by 4 bases, with 8 bases left in between.

The chain combines TRBV19 with TRBJ2-1; 8 bases align to TRBD1. The CDR3 has 16 amino acids. The germline V gene encodes CDR1 LNHDA and CDR2 SQIVND (reference sequence). J lost 7 bases, V lost 2 bases, and 10 bases had no gene match. The CDR3 coding sequence is TGTGCCAGTAGTATAAAGGTGGGCAGGGGGCTTAATGAGCAGTTCTTC. Amino acid sequence: CASSIKVGRGLNEQFF. Filled out from reference TRBV19 and TRBJ2-1, the complete variable domain reads DGGITQSPKYLFRKEGQNVTLSCEQNLNHDAMYWYRQDPGQGLRLIYYSQIVNDFQKGDIAEGYSVSREKKESFPLTVTSAQKNPTAFYLCASSIKVGRGLNEQFFGPGTRLTVL.

The rearrangement joins TRBV5-1 to TRBJ2-7; possible D gene TRBD1, 6 bases. V lost 4 bases and J 6 bases, leaving 17 bases between the germline ends. In germline, CDR1 is SGHRS, CDR2 YFSETQ. The length of the CDR3 is 14 residues. The CDR3 loop is CASSPAGGAAEQYF. The CDR3 DNA reads as TGCGCCAGCAGCCCAGCTGGGGGCGCAGCCGAGCAGTACTTC.

This clone was recorded once. This sequence joins TRBV13 and TRBJ2-3, with D hard to call. Trimming removed 5 bases from V and 2 bases from J, with 14 bases in between. This CDR3 spans 15 amino acids. Germline V gene lookup returns CDR1 PRHDT and CDR2 FYEKMQ (reference sequence). The CDR3, as DNA: TGTGCCAGCAGCATCACACTGAGACACACAGATACGCAGTATTTT. Translated: CASSITLRHTDTQYF.